Below are 32 T cell receptor beta chains sequenced from a single sample in a study of technical replicates of blood from several donors. The table came from immunoSEQ multiplex PCR; TCRdb's copy has only in-frame clones and leaves some out. The sample consists of tens of thousands of clones, about 97% of them appearing once. Sequences were obtained from T cells isolated from PBMCs. The source of these receptors is a human donor in good health.

J is TRBJ2-3 and V is TRBV5-1; 7 bases line up with TRBD1. With 3 bases clipped from V and 1 base from J, the junction kept 8 bases outside the gene matches. Germline V gives CDR1 SGHRS, CDR2 YFSETQ. CDR3 length: 16 amino acids. CDR3 coding DNA: TGCGCCAGCAGCTCGACAATAGGGGGCGGCACAGATACGCAGTATTTT. Amino acid sequence: CASSSTIGGGTDTQYF.

This chain uses TRBV6-5 with TRBJ2-4; no definite D call. Germline CDR1 MNHEY, CDR2 SVGAGI. Trimming shortened V by 5 bases and J by 0 bases, and 8 bases separated the two germline ends. CDR3 length: 14 amino acids. The chain's CDR3 is CASSRKLAKNIQYF. As DNA, the CDR3 is TGTGCCAGCAGTCGCAAACTAGCCAAAAACATTCAGTACTTC.

This chain connects TRBV7-6 to TRBJ2-7; tentatively, D is TRBD2 (6 bases). Trimming removed 2 bases from V and 2 bases from J, with 13 bases in between. CDR1 SGHVS and CDR2 FNYEAQ come from the germline V gene. This CDR3 is 15 amino acids long. This CDR3 reads CASSLRSGQTYEQYF. CDR3 DNA sequence: TGTGCCAGCAGCTTAAGAAGCGGGCAGACCTACGAGCAGTACTTC.

The chain is built from TRBV30 and TRBJ2-3; possible D gene TRBD2, 6 bases. Trimming took off 1 base at V and 3 bases at J, with 8 bases between the two ends. Germline loops: CDR1 GTSNPN, CDR2 SVGIG (reference sequence). The CDR3 is 13 residues long. In DNA, the CDR3 is TGTGCCTGGAGTGCCGCGGGGACAGATACGCAGTATTTT. This sequence encodes CAWSAAGTDTQYF.

The J gene is TRBJ1-3, the V gene TRBV5-6; 7 nucleotides agree with TRBD1. Germline values: CDR1 SGHDT, CDR2 YYEEEE. The CDR3 consists of 14 residues. Trimming at V came to 2 bases and at J to 2 bases, leaving 1 base not matched to a gene. In nucleotides, the CDR3 is TGTGCCAGCAGCTTAGACAGGGCTGGAAACACCATATATTTT. Translation gives CASSLDRAGNTIYF.

V usage is TRBV29-1 and J usage is TRBJ2-7; 7 bases line up with TRBD2. The V segment lost 1 base and the J segment 3 bases; nucleotides outside the gene matches: 12. CDR3 length: 16 amino acids. Germline loops: CDR1 SQVTM, CDR2 ANQGSEA. CDR3 DNA: TGCAGCGTTGAAGCAAGCGGGGCTAGCGGCCTCTACGAGCAGTACTTC. Translation gives CSVEASGASGLYEQYF.

The chain has TRBV18 and TRBJ2-1, with 11 positions matching TRBD2. Trimming took 0 bases from V and 7 from J; bases not matched to a gene: 11. The germline CDR1 and CDR2 sequences are KGHSH and LQKENI. CDR3 length equals 18 residues. The DNA of the CDR3 is TGTGCCAGCTCACCACCGTTCTCGGGACTAGCGGACAGGAATGAGCAGTTCTTC. Its protein is CASSPPFSGLADRNEQFF.

J is TRBJ1-1 and V is TRBV27, with 11 bases identical to TRBD1. J gave up 4 bases and V 8 bases, and 9 bases lay outside the gene matches. CDR3 size: 15 residues. Germline CDR1 and CDR2: MNHEY and SMNVEV (reference sequence). The CDR3, as DNA: TGTGCCAGCGCCCCGGGACAGGGGGTTTTCACTGAAGCTTTCTTT. Translation: CASAPGQGVFTEAFF.

This rearrangement joins TRBV7-2 to TRBJ2-1; tentative D call: TRBD2 (5 bases). Trimming removed 2 bases from V and 8 bases from J, with 7 bases in between. There are 12 residues in the CDR3. Germline CDR1 is SGHTA and CDR2 is FQGNSA. The CDR3 reads CASSLSSDEQFF. CDR3 DNA sequence: TGTGCCAGCAGCTTAAGTAGCGATGAGCAGTTCTTC.

This chain connects TRBV25-1 to TRBJ2-1, with TRBD2 matching over 9 bases. The CDR3 sequence is 15 residues long. V was pared by 1 base and J by 8 bases, with 6 bases of the junction left unmatched. Germline CDR1 reads MGHDK; CDR2 reads SYGVNS. The CDR3 spells CASSESGLASHEQFF. CDR3 DNA sequence: TGTGCCAGCAGTGAATCTGGACTAGCGTCCCATGAGCAGTTCTTC.

CDR3 bases: TGTGCCAGCAGCCCGACAAGTCGTTCGAACACCGGGGAGCTGTTTTTT. This translates into CASSPTSRSNTGELFF. The chain couples TRBV4-2 to TRBJ2-2; D is unresolved. Looked up from germline, CDR1 is LGHNA and CDR2 is YNFKEQ. The CDR3 length is 16 residues. Trimming took 4 bases from V and 0 from J, leaving 12 bases between them.

The chain is built from TRBV11-2 and TRBJ2-7; perhaps TRBD2 as D (5 bases). Deletions cut 6 bases from V and 5 bases from J, with 14 bases between. CDR1 is SGHAT and CDR2 is FQNNGV in the germline V gene. The CDR3 totals 13 residues. The CDR3 loop reads CASSFGGSNEQYF. CDR3 DNA sequence: TGTGCCAGCAGTTTTGGAGGTAGCAACGAGCAGTACTTC.

The chain recombines TRBV28 with TRBJ2-3, with 10 bases matching TRBD1. Per germline, CDR1 MDHEN and CDR2 SYDVKM. CDR3 length: 15 amino acids. With 5 bases clipped from V and 6 bases from J, the junction kept 8 bases outside the gene matches. The chain's CDR3 is CASSTGTGVFDTQYF. The CDR3 DNA reads TGTGCCAGCAGTACTGGGACAGGGGTCTTTGATACGCAGTATTTT.

This rearrangement joins TRBV7-9 to TRBJ1-2; 7 bases align to TRBD1. The germline gives CDR1 SEHNR, CDR2 FQNEAQ (reference sequence). The V gene end was trimmed by 6 bases and the J gene end by 6 bases; junction bases not matched to a gene: 7. The CDR3 is 13 amino acids. DNA for the CDR3: TGTGCCAGCAGAACGACAGGGACGGATGGCTACACCTTC. This gives the protein CASRTTGTDGYTF.

Concerning this clone itself: Other DNA variants within this sample encode the same CDR3. The CDR3 DNA is TGTGCCAGCAGTTACTCGATCGGGGAGAGAACCGGGGAGCTGTTTTTT. It specifies CASSYSIGERTGELFF. The chain couples TRBV6-5 to TRBJ2-2; the D gene is possibly TRBD2 (5 bases). The germline V gene has CDR1 MNHEY and CDR2 SVGAGI. Trimming took 0 bases from V and 5 from J, leaving 13 bases between them. The CDR3 length is 16 residues.

The rearrangement joins TRBV4-2 to TRBJ1-1; 7 nucleotides align to TRBD1. The CDR3 totals 15 residues. V shed 1 base, J shed 4 bases, and the junction held 6 bases outside the gene matches. Germline V CDR1 and CDR2: LGHNA, YNFKEQ. The CDR3 region is CASSQGQGMRTEAFF. The CDR3 nucleotides read TGTGCCAGCAGCCAAGGACAGGGTATGCGCACTGAAGCTTTCTTT.

About this clone itself: A junction end diverges from the germline sequence, so it may reflect a read error. This chain links TRBV6-6 with TRBJ2-1, with D maybe TRBD1 (7 bases). This CDR3 is 12 amino acids long. The germline V gene has CDR1 MNHNY and CDR2 SVGAGI (reference sequence). In DNA form, the CDR3 reads TGTGCCAGCACCGCGCAGGGGGGCAGGGGAATCTTC. It codes for CASTAQGGRGIF.

The rearrangement joins TRBV27 to TRBJ1-5; D call uncertain. V lost 5 bases, J lost 0 bases, and 14 bases lay in between. Germline V gives CDR1 MNHEY, CDR2 SMNVEV (reference sequence). The CDR3 contains 16 residues. The CDR3 sequence is CASSPNGVDSNQPQHF. In DNA, the CDR3 is TGTGCCAGCAGTCCAAATGGAGTCGATAGCAATCAGCCCCAGCATTTT.

The chain couples TRBV28 to TRBJ1-1; no firm D call. Per the germline V gene, CDR1 is MDHEN and CDR2 is SYDVKM. This CDR3 is 13 amino acids long. V dropped 6 bases and J dropped 7 bases, with 15 bases sitting between them. Written as DNA, the CDR3 is TGTGCCAGCAGACCCCAAGATCGCAGTGAAGCTTTCTTT. Its protein product is CASRPQDRSEAFF.

The chain employs TRBV4-1 and TRBJ1-1; D not certain. Germline lookup yields CDR1 MGHRA and CDR2 YSYEKL. The ends were cut back, 0 bases at V and 0 bases at J, with 20 bases in the middle. The CDR3 has 19 residues. CDR3 protein: CASSQEGGQPDWMNTEAFF. The CDR3 DNA follows: TGCGCCAGCAGCCAAGAGGGTGGGCAGCCAGATTGGATGAACACTGAAGCTTTCTTT.

The CDR3 sequence is CASASGINTGELFF. In DNA form, the CDR3 reads TGTGCCAGCGCGAGCGGGATAAACACCGGGGAGCTGTTTTTT. The chain joins TRBV6-1 to TRBJ2-2; TRBD2 matches 7 bases. This CDR3 is built from 14 residues. J gave up 2 bases and V 8 bases, and 5 bases lay outside the gene matches. CDR1 is MNHNS, CDR2 SASEGT, per germline.

The J gene is TRBJ2-1, the V gene TRBV5-1; 11 nucleotides match TRBD1. Germline V gives CDR1 SGHRS, CDR2 YFSETQ. The CDR3 is 15 residues long. J was trimmed by 7 bases and V by 3 bases; bases with no gene match: 6. In nucleotides, the CDR3 is TGCGCCAGCAGCTCAGGACAGGGGGCCTCAAATGAGCAGTTCTTC. This codes for CASSSGQGASNEQFF. The full variable domain, completed using reference TRBV5-1 and TRBJ2-1, is KAGVTQTPRYLIKTRGQQVTLSCSPISGHRSVSWYQQTPGQGLQFLFEYFSETQRNKGNFPGRFSGRQFSNSRSEMNVSTLELGDSALYLCASSSGQGASNEQFFGPGTRLTVL.

This clone occurred once. This sequence joins TRBV7-6 and TRBJ2-7; 8 bases fit TRBD2. The length of the CDR3 is 14 residues. V trimming: 2 bases; J trimming: 3 bases; junction bases outside the gene matches: 3. Looked up from germline, CDR1 is SGHVS and CDR2 is FNYEAQ. The CDR3 nucleotides are TGTGCCAGCAGCTTACAGGGACTAGTCTACGAGCAGTACTTC. Protein product: CASSLQGLVYEQYF.

The chain has TRBV9 and TRBJ2-3, with 7 bases fitting TRBD2. Germline-derived CDR1 and CDR2 are SGDLS and YYNGEE. Trimming at V came to 4 bases and at J to 2 bases, leaving 7 bases not matched to a gene. CDR3 size: 15 residues. The CDR3 sequence is CASSTGDYLTDTQYF. The CDR3 DNA reads as TGTGCCAGCAGCACGGGGGACTACCTCACAGATACGCAGTATTTT.

This chain links TRBV18 with TRBJ1-5, with D maybe TRBD1 (6 bases). Germline V gene data show CDR1 as KGHSH and CDR2 as LQKENI. Trimming cost V 6 bases and J 3 bases, with 12 bases left between them. The CDR3 runs 14 residues. In DNA, the CDR3 is TGTGCCAGCTCGGCCGACAGGTACAATCAGCCCCAGCATTTT. It codes for CASSADRYNQPQHF.

The chain has TRBV5-6 and TRBJ1-2; 10 nucleotides align to TRBD1. Trimming removed 4 bases from V and 5 bases from J; junction bases left unmatched: 8. The CDR3 is made up of 15 amino acids. CDR1 is SGHDT and CDR2 is YYEEEE in the germline V gene. As DNA, the CDR3 is TGTGCCAGCAGCATCCGGGACAGGGGAGGATATGGCTACACCTTC. Translation: CASSIRDRGGYGYTF. Full variable domain (rest looked up from reference TRBV5-6 and TRBJ1-2): DAGVTQSPTHLIKTRGQQVTLRCSPKSGHDTVSWYQQALGQGPQFIFQYYEEEERQRGNFPDRFSGHQFPNYSSELNVNALLLGDSALYLCASSIRDRGGYGYTFGSGTRLTVV.

The chain is built from TRBV6-5 and TRBJ1-1; perhaps TRBD1 as D (5 bases). Deletions cut 7 bases from V and 8 bases from J, with 11 bases between. Per germline, CDR1 MNHEY and CDR2 SVGAGI. CDR3 size: 11 residues. CDR3 amino acids: CASNMGREAFF. For the CDR3, the DNA is TGTGCCAGCAATATGGGGCGAGAAGCTTTCTTT.

This clone was counted a single time. The gene calls are TRBV6-6 and TRBJ2-5; TRBD2 might be the D (5 bases). Germline CDR1 reads MNHNY; CDR2 reads SVGAGI (reference sequence). CDR3 length: 14 amino acids. Trimming removed 5 bases at V and 1 base at J, with 11 bases between. CDR3 residues: CASSPTGIQETQYF. The CDR3 DNA reads TGTGCCAGCAGTCCGACGGGGATCCAAGAGACCCAGTACTTC.

This chain uses TRBV9 with TRBJ2-5, with 7 nucleotides matching TRBD2. This CDR3 contains 16 residues. The V segment lost 3 bases and the J segment 5 bases; nucleotides outside the gene matches: 13. Germline V lookup: CDR1 SGDLS, CDR2 YYNGEE. The CDR3 sequence is CASSAMWEGPRETQYF. DNA for the CDR3: TGTGCCAGCAGCGCGATGTGGGAGGGTCCCCGGGAGACCCAGTACTTC.

This chain connects TRBV27 to TRBJ2-1, with 11 bases matching TRBD2. Germline V gene lookup returns CDR1 MNHEY and CDR2 SMNVEV (reference sequence). This CDR3 is 15 amino acids long. The V segment lost 0 bases and the J segment 5 bases; nucleotides outside the gene matches: 0. The DNA of the CDR3 is TGTGCCAGCAGTTTATCGGGACTAGCGGACAATGAGCAGTTCTTC. Translated: CASSLSGLADNEQFF.

This chain uses TRBV5-1 with TRBJ2-2, with 8 bases aligning to TRBD2. Trimming cost V 4 bases and J 0 bases; bases outside gene matches: 2. Per germline, CDR1 SGHRS and CDR2 YFSETQ. The CDR3 totals 15 residues. This CDR3 is CASSLSGTNTGELFF. The DNA for the CDR3 is TGCGCCAGCAGCCTTAGCGGGACGAACACCGGGGAGCTGTTTTTT.

The V and J genes are TRBV7-6 and TRBJ2-5; TRBD1 is a possible D gene (5 bases). CDR3 length equals 13 residues. Trimming pared 5 bases from V and 5 bases from J, leaving 12 bases between. In germline, CDR1 is SGHVS, CDR2 FNYEAQ. DNA for the CDR3: TGTGCCAGCAGCCCAGGGTTCGGGGAGACCCAGTACTTC. Translating gives CASSPGFGETQYF.